This TCR beta chain originates from a study of T cell responses to AZD1222 COVID-19 vaccine. Points from the study as a whole: Sampling captured repertoires only after the peak T cell response. Among the donors, most were white British and more were female, and clonal diversity was possibly underestimated. Recipients of AZD1222 seropositive at baseline numbered only 6 or 7.

Second-dose recipients at about 4 or about 12 weeks were treated as one pooled group. Assay: immunoSEQ multiplex PCR; the TCRdb copy retains only in-frame clones and omits some. The data contain some 150,000 clones, roughly 90% of them singletons. To note about this clone: As yet, its antigen is unknown.

The length of the CDR3 is 10 residues. Germline V lookup: CDR1 DFQATT, CDR2 SNEGSKA (reference sequence). V shed 1 base and J shed 9 bases, with 6 bases lying between them. Source: peripheral blood, taken 28 days after the second AZD1222 dose. The source is an adult who received the AZD1222 COVID-19 vaccine. The V and J genes are TRBV20-1 and TRBJ1-1, with no clear D. The CDR3 DNA follows: TGCAGTGCTAGAGGCCCGCAAGCTTTCTTT. Protein sequence: CSARGPQAFF.